A selection of T cell receptor beta chains follows, all from one sample in a study of blood T cell repertoires in COVID-19. Clones were read by immunoSEQ multiplex PCR, and TCRdb kept only the in-frame ones, dropping some. This table has 75,000 to 90,000 clones, about nine tenths appearing once. Material: peripheral blood. Every receptor here comes from a woman aged 45-65 years in a cohort sampled during active COVID-19. Each CDR3 is given with its conserved first and last residue. D genes are given only for firm matches.

V gene: TRBV19
D gene: TRBD2
J gene: TRBJ2-2
CDR3 protein: CASSGRTSGRALAGELFF
CDR3 DNA: TGTGCCAGTAGTGGCCGGACTAGCGGGAGGGCCCTTGCCGGGGAGCTGTTTTTT

V gene: TRBV28
D gene: TRBD2
J gene: TRBJ2-3
CDR3 protein: CASTPSTSGSRGTQYF
CDR3 DNA: TGTGCCAGCACCCCGTCGACTAGCGGGAGTAGGGGTACGCAGTATTTT

V gene: TRBV3-1/TRBV3-2
D gene: .
J gene: TRBJ2-1
CDR3 protein: CASSPSGGSYNEQFF
CDR3 DNA: TGTGCCAGCAGCCCAAGTGGGGGGTCCTACAATGAGCAGTTCTTC

V gene: TRBV27
D gene: .
J gene: TRBJ1-2
CDR3 protein: CASSLDWDNNYGYTF
CDR3 DNA: TGTGCCAGCAGTTTGGATTGGGACAACAACTATGGCTACACCTTC

V gene: TRBV5-5
D gene: .
J gene: TRBJ2-2
CDR3 protein: CASSALGPGELFF
CDR3 DNA: TGTGCCAGCAGCGCCCTAGGTCCCGGGGAGCTGTTTTTT

V gene: TRBV5-6
D gene: .
J gene: TRBJ1-2
CDR3 protein: CASSLAPTLGLGYTF
CDR3 DNA: TGTGCCAGCAGCTTGGCCCCGACCCTCGGGTTAGGCTACACCTTC

V gene: TRBV30
D gene: .
J gene: TRBJ2-7
CDR3 protein: CAWSDRDNTYEQYF
CDR3 DNA: TGTGCCTGGAGTGACAGGGACAATACCTACGAGCAGTACTTC

V gene: TRBV2
D gene: TRBD1
J gene: TRBJ1-4
CDR3 protein: CASTSQGGSTNEKLFF
CDR3 DNA: TGTGCCAGCACGTCGCAGGGGGGATCAACTAATGAAAAACTGTTTTTT

V gene: TRBV28
D gene: .
J gene: TRBJ1-2
CDR3 protein: CASSPSLTGVNGYTF
CDR3 DNA: TGTGCCAGCAGCCCTTCCCTGACAGGAGTAAATGGCTACACCTTC

V gene: TRBV19
D gene: .
J gene: TRBJ1-1
CDR3 protein: CASSIEGWRDTEAFF
CDR3 DNA: TGTGCCAGTAGTATAGAAGGGTGGCGGGACACTGAAGCTTTCTTT

V gene: TRBV7-2
D gene: TRBD1
J gene: TRBJ1-1
CDR3 protein: CASSVMRTGGAEAFF
CDR3 DNA: TGTGCCAGCAGCGTCATGAGGACAGGGGGAGCTGAAGCTTTCTTT

V gene: TRBV28
D gene: .
J gene: TRBJ1-5
CDR3 protein: CASSLTGSSHNQPQHF
CDR3 DNA: TGTGCCAGCAGTTTAACAGGGTCCTCTCATAATCAGCCCCAGCATTTT

V gene: TRBV19
D gene: .
J gene: TRBJ1-1
CDR3 protein: CASNPQGRNTEAFF
CDR3 DNA: TGTGCCAGTAACCCGCAGGGGCGCAACACTGAAGCTTTCTTT

V gene: TRBV7-9
D gene: TRBD1
J gene: TRBJ1-1
CDR3 protein: CASSTDRMVTEAFF
CDR3 DNA: TGTGCCAGCAGCACGGACAGGATGGTGACTGAAGCTTTCTTT